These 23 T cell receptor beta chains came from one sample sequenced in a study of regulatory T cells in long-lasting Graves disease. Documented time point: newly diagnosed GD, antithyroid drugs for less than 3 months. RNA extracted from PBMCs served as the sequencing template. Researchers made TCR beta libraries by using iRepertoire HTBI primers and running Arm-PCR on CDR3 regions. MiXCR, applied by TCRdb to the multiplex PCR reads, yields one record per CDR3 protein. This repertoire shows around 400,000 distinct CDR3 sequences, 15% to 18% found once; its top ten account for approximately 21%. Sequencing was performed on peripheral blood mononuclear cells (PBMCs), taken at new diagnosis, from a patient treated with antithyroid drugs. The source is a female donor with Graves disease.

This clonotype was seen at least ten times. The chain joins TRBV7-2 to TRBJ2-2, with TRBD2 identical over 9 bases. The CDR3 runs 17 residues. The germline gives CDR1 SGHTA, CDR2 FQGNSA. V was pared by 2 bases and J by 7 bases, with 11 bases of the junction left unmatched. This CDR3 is CASSLPPRLAGYGELFF. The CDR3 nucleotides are TGTGCCAGCAGCTTACCCCCCCGGCTAGCGGGGTACGGGGAGCTGTTTTTT.

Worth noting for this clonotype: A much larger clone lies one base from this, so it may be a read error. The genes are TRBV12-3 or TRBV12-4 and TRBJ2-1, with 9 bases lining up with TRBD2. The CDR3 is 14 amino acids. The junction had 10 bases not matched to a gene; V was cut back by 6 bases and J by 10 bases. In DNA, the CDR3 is TGTGCCAGCAGCCCTGGGACTAGCCCTACCGAGCAGTTCTTC. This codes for CASSPGTSPTEQFF.

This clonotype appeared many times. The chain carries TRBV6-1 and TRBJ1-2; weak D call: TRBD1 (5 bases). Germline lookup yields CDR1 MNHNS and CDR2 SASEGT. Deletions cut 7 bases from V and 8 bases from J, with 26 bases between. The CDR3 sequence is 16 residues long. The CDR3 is CASTEGIGVFAKGYTF. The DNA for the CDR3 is TGTGCCAGCACCGAGGGGATAGGGGTATTTGCTAAGGGCTACACCTTC.

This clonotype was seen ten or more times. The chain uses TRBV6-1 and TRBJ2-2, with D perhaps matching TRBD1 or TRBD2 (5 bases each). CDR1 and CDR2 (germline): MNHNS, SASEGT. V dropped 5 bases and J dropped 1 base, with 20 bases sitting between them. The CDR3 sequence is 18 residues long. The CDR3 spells CASSKRLGRPVNTGELFF. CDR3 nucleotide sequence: TGTGCCAGCAGTAAAAGATTGGGACGGCCTGTGAACACCGGGGAGCTGTTTTTT.

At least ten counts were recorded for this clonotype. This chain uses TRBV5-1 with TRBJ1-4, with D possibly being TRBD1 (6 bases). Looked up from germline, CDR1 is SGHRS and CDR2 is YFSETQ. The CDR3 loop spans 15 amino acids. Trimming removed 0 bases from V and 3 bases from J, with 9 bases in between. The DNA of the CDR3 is TGCGCCAGCAGCTTGGCCAGGGGTTCTAATGAAAAACTGTTTTTT. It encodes CASSLARGSNEKLFF.

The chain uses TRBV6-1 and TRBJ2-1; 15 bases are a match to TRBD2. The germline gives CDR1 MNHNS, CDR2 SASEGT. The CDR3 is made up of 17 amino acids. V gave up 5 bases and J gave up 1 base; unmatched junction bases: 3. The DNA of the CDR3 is TGTGCCAGCAGTAGGGGGACTAGCGGGAGGTCCTACAATGAGCAGTTCTTC. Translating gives CASSRGTSGRSYNEQFF.

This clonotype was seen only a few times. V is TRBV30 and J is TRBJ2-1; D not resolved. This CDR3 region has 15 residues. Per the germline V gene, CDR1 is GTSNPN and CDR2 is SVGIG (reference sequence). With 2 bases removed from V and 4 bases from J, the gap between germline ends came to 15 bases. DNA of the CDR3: TGTGCCTGGAGTATCGGGCCCTCGCGATACAATGAGCAGTTCTTC. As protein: CAWSIGPSRYNEQFF.

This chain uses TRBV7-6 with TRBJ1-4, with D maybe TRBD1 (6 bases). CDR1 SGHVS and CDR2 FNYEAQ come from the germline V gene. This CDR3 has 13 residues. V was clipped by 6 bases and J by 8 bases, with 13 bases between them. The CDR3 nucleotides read TGTGCCAGCAGTAGGGGGGGAAGGGAAAAACTGTTTTTT. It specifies CASSRGGREKLFF.

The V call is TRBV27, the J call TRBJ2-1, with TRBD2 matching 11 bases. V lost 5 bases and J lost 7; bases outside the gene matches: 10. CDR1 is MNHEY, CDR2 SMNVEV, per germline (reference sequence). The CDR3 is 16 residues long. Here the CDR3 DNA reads TGTGCCAGCAGTCCCCAACTAGCGGGGGTGGGAAATGAGCAGTTCTTC. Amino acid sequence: CASSPQLAGVGNEQFF.

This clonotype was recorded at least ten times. CDR3 sequence: CASSFYGTDGYTF. CDR3 DNA: TGTGCCAGCAGCTTCTATGGGACGGATGGCTACACCTTC. This sequence joins TRBV11-1 and TRBJ1-2, with D tentatively TRBD1 (5 bases). The germline V gene has CDR1 SGHAT and CDR2 FQDESV (reference sequence). This CDR3 has 13 residues. V lost 3 bases to trimming and J lost 6 bases, with 11 bases between them.

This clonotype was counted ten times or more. The CDR3 loop is CATSSTGTASYEQYF. As DNA, the CDR3 is TGTGCCACCAGCAGCACCGGGACAGCCTCCTACGAGCAGTACTTC. This chain joins TRBV24-1 and TRBJ2-7, with 7 bases that match TRBD1. The V gene end was trimmed by 7 bases and the J gene end by 0 bases; junction bases not matched to a gene: 8. The germline gives CDR1 KGHDR, CDR2 SFDVKD. The length of the CDR3 is 15 residues.

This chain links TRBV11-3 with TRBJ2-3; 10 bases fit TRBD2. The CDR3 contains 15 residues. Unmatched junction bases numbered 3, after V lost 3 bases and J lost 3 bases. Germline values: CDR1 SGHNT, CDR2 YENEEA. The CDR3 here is CASSFSSGSTDTQYF. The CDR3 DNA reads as TGTGCCAGCAGCTTTTCTAGCGGGAGTACAGATACGCAGTATTTT.

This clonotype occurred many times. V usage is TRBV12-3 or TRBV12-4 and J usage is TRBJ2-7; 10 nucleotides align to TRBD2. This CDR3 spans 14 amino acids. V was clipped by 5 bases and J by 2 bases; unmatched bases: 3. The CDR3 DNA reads TGTGCCAGCAGTCTTCTAGCGGGGGCCTACGAGCAGTACTTC. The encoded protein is CASSLLAGAYEQYF.

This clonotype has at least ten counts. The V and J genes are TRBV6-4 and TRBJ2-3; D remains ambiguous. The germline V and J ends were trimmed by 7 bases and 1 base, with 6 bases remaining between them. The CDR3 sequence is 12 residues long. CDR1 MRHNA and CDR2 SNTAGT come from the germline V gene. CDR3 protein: CASINRTDTQYF. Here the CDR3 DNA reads TGTGCCAGCATTAACCGCACAGATACGCAGTATTTT.

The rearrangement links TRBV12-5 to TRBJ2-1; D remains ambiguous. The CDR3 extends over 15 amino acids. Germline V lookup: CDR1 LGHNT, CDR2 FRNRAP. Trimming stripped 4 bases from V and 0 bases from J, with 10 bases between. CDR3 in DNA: TGTGCTAGTGGTTCCAACTACTACTCCTACAATGAGCAGTTCTTC. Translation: CASGSNYYSYNEQFF.

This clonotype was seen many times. The CDR3 DNA follows: TGCAGCGTGACTAGCGGTCCTGGGGATACGCAGTATTTT. It yields the protein CSVTSGPGDTQYF. The genes are TRBV29-1 and TRBJ2-3, with 9 bases fitting TRBD2. Germline V gives CDR1 SQVTM, CDR2 ANQGSEA. V lost 6 bases to trimming and J lost 6 bases; unmatched junction nucleotides: 7. The length of the CDR3 is 13 residues.

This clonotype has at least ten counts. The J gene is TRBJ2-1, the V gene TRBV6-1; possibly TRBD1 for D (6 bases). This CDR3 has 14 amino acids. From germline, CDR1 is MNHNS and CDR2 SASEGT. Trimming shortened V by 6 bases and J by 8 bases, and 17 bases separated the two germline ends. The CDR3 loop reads CASRFGTWGDEQFF. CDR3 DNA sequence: TGTGCCAGCAGGTTCGGGACATGGGGAGATGAGCAGTTCTTC.

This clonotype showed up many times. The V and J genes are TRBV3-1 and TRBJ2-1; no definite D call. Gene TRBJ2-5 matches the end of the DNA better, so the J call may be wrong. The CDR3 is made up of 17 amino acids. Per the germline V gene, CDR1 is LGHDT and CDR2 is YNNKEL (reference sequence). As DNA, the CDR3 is TGTGCCAGCAGCCAAGATGAGCCTGACCGAATCCAAGAGACCCAGTACTTC. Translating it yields CASSQDEPDRIQETQYF.

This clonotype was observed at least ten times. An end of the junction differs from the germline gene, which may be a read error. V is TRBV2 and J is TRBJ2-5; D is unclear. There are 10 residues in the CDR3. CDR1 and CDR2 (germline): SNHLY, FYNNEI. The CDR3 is CASSGLTNCF. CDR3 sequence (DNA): TGTGCCAGCAGTGGTCTGACCAATTGCTTC.

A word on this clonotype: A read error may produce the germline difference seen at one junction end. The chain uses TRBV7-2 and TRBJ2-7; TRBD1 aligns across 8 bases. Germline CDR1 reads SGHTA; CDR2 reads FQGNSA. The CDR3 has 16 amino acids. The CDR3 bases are TGTGCCTGCTCTGGGGACGGGACAGGCCTCTCCGACGAGCAGTACTTC. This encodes CACSGDGTGLSDEQYF.

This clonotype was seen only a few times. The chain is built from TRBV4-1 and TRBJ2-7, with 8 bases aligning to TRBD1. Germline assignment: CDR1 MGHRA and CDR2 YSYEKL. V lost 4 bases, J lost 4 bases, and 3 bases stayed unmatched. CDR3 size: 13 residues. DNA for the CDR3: TGCGCCAGCAGCCGGTGGACAGGGTACGAGCAGTACTTC. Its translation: CASSRWTGYEQYF.

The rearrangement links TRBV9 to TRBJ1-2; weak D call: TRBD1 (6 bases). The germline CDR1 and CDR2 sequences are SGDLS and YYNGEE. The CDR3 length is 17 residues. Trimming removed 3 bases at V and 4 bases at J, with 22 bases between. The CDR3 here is CASSAHKIPTGIYGYTF. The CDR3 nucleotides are TGTGCCAGCAGCGCCCACAAAATCCCCACAGGGATCTATGGCTACACCTTC.

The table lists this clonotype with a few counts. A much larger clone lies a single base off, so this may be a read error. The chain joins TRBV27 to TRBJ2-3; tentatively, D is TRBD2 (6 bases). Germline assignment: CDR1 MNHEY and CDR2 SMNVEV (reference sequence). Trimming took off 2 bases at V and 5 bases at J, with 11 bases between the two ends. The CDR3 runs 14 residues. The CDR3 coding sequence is TGTGCCAGCAGTTTAATTTGGAGGGAAGATACGCAGTATTTT. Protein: CASSLIWREDTQYF.